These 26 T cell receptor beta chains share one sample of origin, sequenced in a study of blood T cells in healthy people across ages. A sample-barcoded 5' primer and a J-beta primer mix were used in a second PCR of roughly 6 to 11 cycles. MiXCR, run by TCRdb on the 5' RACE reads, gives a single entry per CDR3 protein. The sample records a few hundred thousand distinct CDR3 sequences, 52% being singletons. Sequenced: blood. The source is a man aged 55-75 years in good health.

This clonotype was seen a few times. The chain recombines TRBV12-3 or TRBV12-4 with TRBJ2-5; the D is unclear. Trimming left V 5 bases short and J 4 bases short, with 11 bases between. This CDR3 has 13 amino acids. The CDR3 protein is CASSVKLSETQYF. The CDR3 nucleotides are TGTGCCAGCAGTGTCAAACTATCAGAGACCCAGTACTTC.

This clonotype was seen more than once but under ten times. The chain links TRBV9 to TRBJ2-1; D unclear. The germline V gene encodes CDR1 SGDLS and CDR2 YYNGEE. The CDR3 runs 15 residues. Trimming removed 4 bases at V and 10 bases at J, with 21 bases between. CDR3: CASSLPNPSREEQFF. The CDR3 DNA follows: TGTGCCAGCAGCTTACCCAACCCTTCGCGTGAGGAGCAGTTCTTC.

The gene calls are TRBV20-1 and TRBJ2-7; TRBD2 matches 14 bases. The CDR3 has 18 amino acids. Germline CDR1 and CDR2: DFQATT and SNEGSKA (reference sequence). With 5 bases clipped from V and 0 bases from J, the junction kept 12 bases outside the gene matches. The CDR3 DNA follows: TGCAGTGCTTTAACCTTGGGACTAGCGGGGGACCGCTCCTACGAGCAGTACTTC. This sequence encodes CSALTLGLAGDRSYEQYF.

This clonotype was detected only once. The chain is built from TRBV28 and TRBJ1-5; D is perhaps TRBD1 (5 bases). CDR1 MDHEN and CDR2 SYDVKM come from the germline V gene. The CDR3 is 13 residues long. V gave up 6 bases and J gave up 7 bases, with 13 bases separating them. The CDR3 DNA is TGTGCCAGCAGCCGGGACGGAAACCAGCCCCAGCATTTT. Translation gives CASSRDGNQPQHF.

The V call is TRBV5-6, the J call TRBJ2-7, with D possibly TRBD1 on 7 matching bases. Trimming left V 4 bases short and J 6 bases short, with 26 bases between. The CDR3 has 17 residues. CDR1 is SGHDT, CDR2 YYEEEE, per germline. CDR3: CASSPLRQGLRASEQYF. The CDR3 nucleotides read TGTGCCAGCAGCCCCCTACGACAGGGACTCCGAGCTTCCGAGCAGTACTTC.

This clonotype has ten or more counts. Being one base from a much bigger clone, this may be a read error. CDR3 DNA: TGTGCCAGCACCCCAGCGGGCATCTACAATGAGCAGTACTTC. Amino acid sequence: CASTPAGIYNEQYF. The chain uses TRBV12-3 or TRBV12-4 and TRBJ2-1; D is possibly TRBD2 (6 bases). Judging by the DNA end, TRBJ2-7 fits better; the J call may be wrong. The CDR3 has 14 residues.

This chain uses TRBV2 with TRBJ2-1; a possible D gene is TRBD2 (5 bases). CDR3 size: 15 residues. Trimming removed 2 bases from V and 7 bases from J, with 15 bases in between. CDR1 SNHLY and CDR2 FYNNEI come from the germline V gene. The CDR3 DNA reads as TGTGCCAGCAGTGAACAAGCGGCCCTTACGAATGAGCAGTTCTTC. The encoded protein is CASSEQAALTNEQFF.

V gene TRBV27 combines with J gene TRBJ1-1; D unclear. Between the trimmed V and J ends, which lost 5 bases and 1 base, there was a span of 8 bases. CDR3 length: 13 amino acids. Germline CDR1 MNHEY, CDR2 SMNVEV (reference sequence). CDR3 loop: CASSIDKNTEAFF. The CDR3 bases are TGTGCCAGCAGTATAGACAAGAACACTGAAGCTTTCTTT.

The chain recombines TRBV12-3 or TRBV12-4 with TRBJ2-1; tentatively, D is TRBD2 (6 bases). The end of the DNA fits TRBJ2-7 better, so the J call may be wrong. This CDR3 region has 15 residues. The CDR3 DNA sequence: TGTGCCAGCAGTTTCCGGGAGAGCTCCTACAATGAGCAGTACTTC. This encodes CASSFRESSYNEQYF.

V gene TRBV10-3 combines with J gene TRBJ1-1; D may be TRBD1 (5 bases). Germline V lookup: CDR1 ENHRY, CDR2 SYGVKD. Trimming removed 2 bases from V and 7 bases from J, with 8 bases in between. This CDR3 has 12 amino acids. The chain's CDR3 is CAISEDSLEAFF. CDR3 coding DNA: TGTGCCATCAGTGAGGACAGCCTTGAAGCTTTCTTT.

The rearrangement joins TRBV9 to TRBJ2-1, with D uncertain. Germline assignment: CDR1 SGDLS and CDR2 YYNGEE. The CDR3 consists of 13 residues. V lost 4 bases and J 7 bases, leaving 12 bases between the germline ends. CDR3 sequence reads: CASSSGDLNEQFF. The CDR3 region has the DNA TGTGCCAGCAGCTCAGGAGACCTGAATGAGCAGTTCTTC.

The CDR3 nucleotides read TGCAGTGCTTATCAGGGTAATGAGCAGTTCTTC. Translating gives CSAYQGNEQFF. V is TRBV20-1 and J is TRBJ2-1, with D perhaps TRBD1 (5 bases). V dropped 5 bases and J dropped 7 bases, with 9 bases sitting between them. Looked up from germline, CDR1 is DFQATT and CDR2 is SNEGSKA (reference sequence). This CDR3 has 11 amino acids.

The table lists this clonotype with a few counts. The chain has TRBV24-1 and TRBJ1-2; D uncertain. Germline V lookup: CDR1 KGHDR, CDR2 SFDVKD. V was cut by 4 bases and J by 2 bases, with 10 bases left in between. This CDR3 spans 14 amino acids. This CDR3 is CATSDLTRNYGYTF. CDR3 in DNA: TGTGCCACCAGTGACCTCACACGAAACTATGGCTACACCTTC.

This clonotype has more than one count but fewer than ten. The CDR3 DNA follows: TGCAGTCCATGGGGACAATCGAACACTGAAGCTTTCTTT. This sequence encodes CSPWGQSNTEAFF. The gene calls are TRBV20-1 and TRBJ1-1, with D possibly matching TRBD1 (6 bases). This CDR3 is 13 amino acids long. The germline V gene has CDR1 DFQATT and CDR2 SNEGSKA (reference sequence). Trimming cost V 8 bases and J 1 base, with 14 bases left between them.

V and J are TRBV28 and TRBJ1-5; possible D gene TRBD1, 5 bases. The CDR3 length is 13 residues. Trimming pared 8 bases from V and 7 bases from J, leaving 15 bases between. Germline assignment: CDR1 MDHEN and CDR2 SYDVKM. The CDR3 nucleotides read TGTGCCAGCTGGGGACCGGGGAGCCAGCCCCAGCATTTT. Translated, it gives CASWGPGSQPQHF.

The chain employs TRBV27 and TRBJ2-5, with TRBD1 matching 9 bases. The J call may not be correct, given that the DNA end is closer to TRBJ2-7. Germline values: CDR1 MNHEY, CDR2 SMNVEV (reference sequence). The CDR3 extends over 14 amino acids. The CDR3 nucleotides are TGTGCCAGCAGTCCACAGGGGGCACAGAACGAGCAGTACTTC. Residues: CASSPQGAQNEQYF.

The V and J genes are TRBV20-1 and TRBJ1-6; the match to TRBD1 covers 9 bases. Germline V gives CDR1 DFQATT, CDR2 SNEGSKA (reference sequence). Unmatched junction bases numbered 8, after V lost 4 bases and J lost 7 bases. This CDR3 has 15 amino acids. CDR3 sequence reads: CSATLGTGMNSPLHF. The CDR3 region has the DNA TGCAGTGCTACCTTGGGGACAGGGATGAATTCACCCCTCCACTTT.

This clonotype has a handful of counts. CDR3 bases: TGTGCCACCCTCATGCAGGGGGCCAGCACAGATACGCAGTATTTT. It translates to CATLMQGASTDTQYF. This sequence joins TRBV2 and TRBJ2-3, with TRBD1 matching over 8 bases. The germline gives CDR1 SNHLY, CDR2 FYNNEI. The ends lost 10 bases at V and 0 bases at J; junction bases unmatched: 9. This CDR3 is 15 amino acids long.

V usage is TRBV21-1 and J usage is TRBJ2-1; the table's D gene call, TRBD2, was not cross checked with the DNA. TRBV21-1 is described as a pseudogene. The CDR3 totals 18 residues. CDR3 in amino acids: CASSNTPGLASLHNEQFF. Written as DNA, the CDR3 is TGTGCCAGCAGCAATACTCCGGGACTAGCGTCTTTACACAATGAGCAGTTCTTC.

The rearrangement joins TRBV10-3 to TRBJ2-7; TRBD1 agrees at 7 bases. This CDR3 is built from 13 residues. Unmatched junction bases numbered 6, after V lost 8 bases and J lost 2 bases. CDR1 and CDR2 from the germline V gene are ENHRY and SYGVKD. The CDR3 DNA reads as TGTGCCATCCGCCGGGACAGTACCTACGAGCAGTACTTC. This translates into CAIRRDSTYEQYF.

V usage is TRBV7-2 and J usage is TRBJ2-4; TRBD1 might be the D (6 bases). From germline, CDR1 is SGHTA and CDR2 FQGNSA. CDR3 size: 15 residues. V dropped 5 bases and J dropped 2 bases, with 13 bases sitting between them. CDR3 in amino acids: CASSNPGVSKNIQYF. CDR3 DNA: TGTGCCAGCAGCAACCCAGGGGTTTCCAAAAACATTCAGTACTTC. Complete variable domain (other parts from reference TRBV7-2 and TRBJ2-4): GAGVSQSPSNKVTEKGKDVELRCDPISGHTALYWYRQSLGQGLEFLIYFQGNSAPDKSGLPSDRFSAERTGGSVSTLTIQRTQQEDSAVYLCASSNPGVSKNIQYFGAGTRLSVL.

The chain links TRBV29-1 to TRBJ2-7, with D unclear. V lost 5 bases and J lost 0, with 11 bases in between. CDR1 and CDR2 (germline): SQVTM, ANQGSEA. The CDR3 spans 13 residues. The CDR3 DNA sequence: TGCAGCGTTTATACGGTAAACTCCTACGAGCAGTACTTC. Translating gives CSVYTVNSYEQYF.

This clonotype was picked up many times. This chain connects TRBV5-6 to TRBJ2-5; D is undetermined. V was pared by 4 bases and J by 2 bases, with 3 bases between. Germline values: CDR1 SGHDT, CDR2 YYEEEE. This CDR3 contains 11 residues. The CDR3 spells CASSKQETQYF. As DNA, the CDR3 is TGTGCCAGCAGCAAGCAAGAGACCCAGTACTTC.

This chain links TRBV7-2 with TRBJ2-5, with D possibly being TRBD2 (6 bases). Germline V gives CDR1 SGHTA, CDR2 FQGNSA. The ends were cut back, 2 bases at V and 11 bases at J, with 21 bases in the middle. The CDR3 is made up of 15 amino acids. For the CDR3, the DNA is TGTGCCAGCAGCTTATACGGAGAGCCTGGGGGGACTCAGTACTTC. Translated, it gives CASSLYGEPGGTQYF.

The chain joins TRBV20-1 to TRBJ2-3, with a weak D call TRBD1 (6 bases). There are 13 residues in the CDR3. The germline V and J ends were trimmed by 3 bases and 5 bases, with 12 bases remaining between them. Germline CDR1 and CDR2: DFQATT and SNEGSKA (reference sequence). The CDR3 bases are TGCAGTGCTAGGGTCAGGGGTGAAGATACGCAGTATTTT. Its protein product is CSARVRGEDTQYF.

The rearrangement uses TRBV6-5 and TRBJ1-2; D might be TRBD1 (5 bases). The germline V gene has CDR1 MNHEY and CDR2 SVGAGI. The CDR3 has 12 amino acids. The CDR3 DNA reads TGTACCACCGGGACTAGAACCTATGGCTACACCTTC. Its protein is CTTGTRTYGYTF.